This entry lists 27 T cell receptor beta chains sequenced from one sample in a study of regulatory T cells. Study results and limitations: In CD3G-deficient patients, conventional CD4+ T cells were enriched for hydrophobic CDR3 residues at positions 6 and 7.

The primer mix had 52 TRBV and 13 TRBJ primers. Data came from immunoSEQ multiplex PCR; TCRdb stores just in-frame clones and leaves some out. The sample contains some 30,000 clones, nearly 95% of which appear only once. No antigen has been identified for these receptors. The specimen sequenced was conventional CD4+ T cells sorted from blood. The receptors derive from a child aged 2-15 years with CD3G deficiency.

The chain links TRBV6-1 to TRBJ2-7; D ambiguous. This CDR3 has 13 amino acids. In germline, CDR1 is MNHNS, CDR2 SASEGT. V lost 3 bases and J lost 1, with 7 bases in between. CDR3 coding DNA: TGTGCCAGCAGTGACCAACCTTCCTACGAGCAGTACTTC. This translates into CASSDQPSYEQYF.

The chain carries TRBV7-9 and TRBJ2-1; no reliable D call. The germline V gene has CDR1 SEHNR and CDR2 FQNEAQ (reference sequence). V shed 4 bases and J shed 1 base, with 5 bases lying between them. This CDR3 comprises 13 residues. Here the CDR3 reads CASSSRSYNEQFF. The DNA of the CDR3 is TGTGCCAGCAGCTCTAGATCCTACAATGAGCAGTTCTTC.

The genes are TRBV5-1 and TRBJ2-3; possibly TRBD1 for D (8 bases). The CDR3 covers 18 residues. V lost 4 bases, J lost 5 bases, and 26 bases lay in between. Germline values: CDR1 SGHRS, CDR2 YFSETQ. The CDR3 protein is CASSTGQGAGTQKDTQYF. DNA for the CDR3: TGCGCCAGCAGCACAGGACAGGGAGCGGGAACGCAGAAAGATACGCAGTATTTT.

The V gene is TRBV10-3, the J gene TRBJ1-2; no definite D call. The germline V gene has CDR1 ENHRY and CDR2 SYGVKD. V was trimmed by 4 bases and J by 5 bases, leaving 11 bases between them. The CDR3 is made up of 13 amino acids. The DNA for the CDR3 is TGTGCCATCAGTGCCAGGATGGGGTATGGCTACACCTTC. Translating it yields CAISARMGYGYTF.

As concerns this clone: This same CDR3 is encoded by further DNA sequences in the sample. The V gene is TRBV7-9, the J gene TRBJ1-2; 8 bases map to TRBD1. V lost 4 bases, J lost 3 bases, and 1 base stayed unmatched. This CDR3 has 13 residues. Looked up from germline, CDR1 is SEHNR and CDR2 is FQNEAQ (reference sequence). This CDR3 is CASSSTGDYGYTF. The CDR3 bases are TGTGCCAGCAGCTCGACAGGGGACTATGGCTACACCTTC.

This sequence joins TRBV13 and TRBJ2-1; no clear D. There are 13 residues in the CDR3. V was pared by 0 bases and J by 5 bases, with 5 bases between. Germline CDR1 is PRHDT and CDR2 is FYEKMQ (reference sequence). The CDR3 nucleotides read TGTGCCAGCAGCTTAGGACTGGACAATGAGCAGTTCTTC. Its translation is CASSLGLDNEQFF.

In this sample, this clone turned up once. CDR3 in amino acids: CASGTYTGELFF. For the CDR3, the DNA is TGTGCCAGCGGGACGTACACCGGGGAGCTGTTTTTT. The rearrangement uses TRBV28 and TRBJ2-2; D may be TRBD1 or TRBD2 (5 bases each). Germline V lookup: CDR1 MDHEN, CDR2 SYDVKM. V lost 8 bases and J lost 3, with 7 bases in between. This CDR3 is 12 amino acids long.

The chain uses TRBV28 and TRBJ1-5; 10 nucleotides line up with TRBD1. The ends lost 5 bases at V and 0 bases at J; junction bases unmatched: 16. The CDR3 runs 20 residues. Germline lookup yields CDR1 MDHEN and CDR2 SYDVKM. The CDR3 sequence: CASSTPGTGAKGSSNQPQHF. The CDR3 nucleotides are TGTGCCAGCAGTACCCCCGGGACAGGGGCGAAAGGTAGTAGCAATCAGCCCCAGCATTTT.

The rearrangement joins TRBV10-3 to TRBJ2-2, with D tentatively TRBD2 (5 bases). The germline gives CDR1 ENHRY, CDR2 SYGVKD. There are 13 residues in the CDR3. V dropped 6 bases and J dropped 3 bases, with 8 bases sitting between them. CDR3 region: CAIRGSYTGELFF. As DNA, the CDR3 is TGTGCCATCAGGGGGAGTTACACCGGGGAGCTGTTTTTT.

J is TRBJ1-1 and V is TRBV10-2; D ambiguous. Trimming removed 0 bases at V and 1 base at J, with 12 bases between. Germline assignment: CDR1 WSHSY and CDR2 SAAADI. The CDR3 is 16 amino acids. CDR3 nucleotides: TGCGCCAGCAGTGAGTCAAGGGCAGTGTGGAACACTGAAGCTTTCTTT. Translated, it gives CASSESRAVWNTEAFF.

The CDR3: CASSPGPTEAFF. Written as DNA, the CDR3 is TGTGCCAGCTCACCAGGGCCCACTGAAGCTTTCTTT. The rearrangement links TRBV18 to TRBJ1-1; D is unresolved. Deletions cut 2 bases from V and 4 bases from J, with 5 bases between. This CDR3 spans 12 amino acids. CDR1 KGHSH and CDR2 LQKENI come from the germline V gene.

V is TRBV7-8 and J is TRBJ2-7; D not resolved. From germline, CDR1 is SGHVS and CDR2 FQNEAQ. V lost 1 base to trimming and J lost 5 bases, with 12 bases between them. The CDR3 is 14 amino acids. Here the CDR3 DNA reads TGTGCCAGCAGCTTAGGACTTAGCCTGAACGAGCAGTACTTC. It encodes CASSLGLSLNEQYF.

This clone was seen once. The chain links TRBV7-9 to TRBJ2-1, with D possibly TRBD1 on 8 matching bases. The germline V gene has CDR1 SEHNR and CDR2 FQNEAQ (reference sequence). The length of the CDR3 is 16 residues. Trimming left V 2 bases short and J 2 bases short, with 13 bases between. The CDR3 DNA reads as TGTGCCAGCAGCTTACCTACAGGGGGGGCCTACAATGAGCAGTTCTTC. Translation: CASSLPTGGAYNEQFF.

The J gene is TRBJ1-2, the V gene TRBV28, with TRBD1 matching over 7 bases. V shed 5 bases, J shed 2 bases, and the junction held 8 bases outside the gene matches. The germline V gene has CDR1 MDHEN and CDR2 SYDVKM. The CDR3 has 15 amino acids. The CDR3, as DNA: TGTGCCAGCAGTCGAGGGGACAGCGCAAACTATGGCTACACCTTC. It specifies CASSRGDSANYGYTF.

The rearrangement links TRBV28 to TRBJ2-2; 8 nucleotides align to TRBD1. The CDR3 covers 14 residues. V was clipped by 5 bases and J by 7 bases; unmatched bases: 6. Germline V lookup: CDR1 MDHEN, CDR2 SYDVKM. The CDR3 reads CASSPPGGNGELFF. CDR3 coding DNA: TGTGCCAGCAGTCCTCCAGGGGGCAACGGGGAGCTGTTTTTT. Full variable domain (missing parts from reference TRBV28 and TRBJ2-2): DVKVTQSSRYLVKRTGEKVFLECVQDMDHENMFWYRQDPGLGLRLIYFSYDVKMKEKGDIPEGYSVSREKKERFSLILESASTNQTSMYLCASSPPGGNGELFFGEGSRLTVL.

The count of this clone is one. The genes are TRBV28 and TRBJ2-3; TRBD2 is a possible D gene (6 bases). The CDR3 loop spans 13 amino acids. CDR1 MDHEN and CDR2 SYDVKM come from the germline V gene. Trimming removed 5 bases at V and 4 bases at J, with 10 bases between. The CDR3, as DNA: TGTGCCAGCAGTCTCCCGGGGGCAGATACGCAGTATTTT. It specifies CASSLPGADTQYF.

The sample holds a few counts of this clone. CDR3 DNA: TGTGCCAGCAGACGTACAGGGGGCGTGAATGGCTACACCTTC. This sequence encodes CASRRTGGVNGYTF. This chain connects TRBV28 to TRBJ1-2, with 9 bases lining up with TRBD1. This CDR3 comprises 14 residues. V lost 6 bases, J lost 6 bases, and 8 bases stayed unmatched. Germline V gives CDR1 MDHEN, CDR2 SYDVKM.

Here the CDR3 reads CASSYYNEQFF. CDR3 in DNA: TGTGCCAGCAGCTACTACAATGAGCAGTTCTTC. The chain carries TRBV28 and TRBJ2-1, with D unresolved. CDR1 MDHEN and CDR2 SYDVKM come from the germline V gene. The CDR3 covers 11 residues. V was trimmed by 6 bases and J by 3 bases, leaving 3 bases between them.

CDR3 nucleotide sequence: TGTGCCAGCAGTTTAACCTTCGCAGATACGCAGTATTTT. Translated, it gives CASSLTFADTQYF. This chain uses TRBV27 with TRBJ2-3; no reliable D call. Deletions cut 2 bases from V and 4 bases from J, with 7 bases between. CDR1 and CDR2 from the germline V gene are MNHEY and SMNVEV (reference sequence). The CDR3 is 13 amino acids.

The V call is TRBV28, the J call TRBJ2-7, with D perhaps matching TRBD2 (6 bases). Germline V gene data show CDR1 as MDHEN and CDR2 as SYDVKM. The CDR3 is 14 residues long. Trimming took off 6 bases at V and 1 base at J, with 13 bases between the two ends. The CDR3 nucleotides are TGTGCCAGCAGACGGGAGCTGGGATCCTACGAGCAGTACTTC. It specifies CASRRELGSYEQYF.

This clone appeared once. The chain joins TRBV28 to TRBJ2-5; D is possibly TRBD2 (5 bases). V lost 6 bases and J 0 bases, leaving 8 bases between the germline ends. Germline values: CDR1 MDHEN, CDR2 SYDVKM. The CDR3 is 13 amino acids. CDR3 in DNA: TGTGCCAGCAGCCGGGGTAACCAAGAGACCCAGTACTTC. Translating gives CASSRGNQETQYF.

The V gene is TRBV18, the J gene TRBJ2-5, with 7 bases aligning to TRBD1. CDR3 size: 15 residues. Germline V gene sequence: CDR1 KGHSH, CDR2 LQKENI. The trim removed 4 bases at V and 4 bases at J, leaving 9 bases unmatched. The CDR3 DNA sequence: TGTGCCAGCTCACAACGGGACAGCTGGCCAGAGACCCAGTACTTC. Translated, it gives CASSQRDSWPETQYF.

The chain links TRBV5-1 to TRBJ2-2, with D hard to call. V lost 1 base and J 4 bases, leaving 5 bases between the germline ends. The CDR3 runs to 13 residues. The germline V gene has CDR1 SGHRS and CDR2 YFSETQ. CDR3 sequence (DNA): TGCGCCAGCAGCTTGTACGGCACCGGGGAGCTGTTTTTT. Residues: CASSLYGTGELFF.

This clone has just one count. This sequence joins TRBV5-1 and TRBJ2-1, with D unclear. The CDR3 loop spans 14 amino acids. Germline V CDR1 and CDR2: SGHRS, YFSETQ. Between the trimmed V and J ends, which lost 0 bases and 6 bases, there was a span of 10 bases. In nucleotides, the CDR3 is TGCGCCAGCAGCTTGGACAGTAGCCTCAATGAGCAGTTCTTC. Encoded protein: CASSLDSSLNEQFF.

The CDR3 nucleotides read TGTGCCAGCAGTTCACCTGTCGGGACAGGGAAGCCTGAAGCTTTCTTT. Protein product: CASSSPVGTGKPEAFF. This rearrangement joins TRBV28 to TRBJ1-1, with TRBD1 identical over 9 bases. V was pared by 4 bases and J by 6 bases, with 12 bases of the junction left unmatched. The CDR3 length is 16 residues. Germline V CDR1 and CDR2: MDHEN, SYDVKM. The entire variable domain, with the rest obtained from reference TRBV28 and TRBJ1-1, is as follows: DVKVTQSSRYLVKRTGEKVFLECVQDMDHENMFWYRQDPGLGLRLIYFSYDVKMKEKGDIPEGYSVSREKKERFSLILESASTNQTSMYLCASSSPVGTGKPEAFFGQGTRLTVV.

J is TRBJ2-2 and V is TRBV19, with D tentatively TRBD1 or TRBD2 (5 bases each). V was shortened by 6 bases and J by 7 bases, with 9 bases between the two germline ends. The CDR3 is 12 amino acids. Germline assignment: CDR1 LNHDA and CDR2 SQIVND (reference sequence). The CDR3 DNA reads as TGTGCCAGTAGGAGGGGCGACGGGGAGCTGTTTTTT. The encoded protein is CASRRGDGELFF. Full variable domain (outside the CDR3, taken from reference TRBV19 and TRBJ2-2): DGGITQSPKYLFRKEGQNVTLSCEQNLNHDAMYWYRQDPGQGLRLIYYSQIVNDFQKGDIAEGYSVSREKKESFPLTVTSAQKNPTAFYLCASRRGDGELFFGEGSRLTVL.

The chain joins TRBV4-1 to TRBJ2-2; TRBD2 matches at 13 bases. J was trimmed by 5 bases and V by 4 bases; bases with no gene match: 4. CDR3 length equals 16 residues. Per the germline V gene, CDR1 is MGHRA and CDR2 is YSYEKL. In nucleotides, the CDR3 is TGCGCCAGCAGCCGGAGGGGACTAGCGGGGACCGGGGAGCTGTTTTTT. Its protein product is CASSRRGLAGTGELFF.